The subject of this entry is one T cell receptor beta chain. The target antigen is unknown. The source of the sample is a study of CD8 T cells in ankylosing spondylitis. Broader study findings: The disease-linked clones had a CD8+ phenotype and low blood frequencies. Typical of ankylosing spondylitis blood, it appeared, was a TCR beta motif of eight highly homologous variants. Clones tied to disease were said to be significantly enriched in matched ankylosing spondylitis synovial fluid.

TCRdb independently ran MiXCR on the 5' RACE reads; one entry per CDR3 protein. The table has 200,000 or so distinct CDR3 sequences, roughly 26% seen once. The clonotype was recovered from a male donor with ankylosing spondylitis or in good health (not recorded which). Sequenced material: blood, either unsorted or a sorted T cell fraction (not recorded which).

CDR3 sequence: CASSKREGLGEQYF. CDR3 bases: TGTGCCAGCAGTAAGCGGGAGGGCCTCGGCGAGCAGTACTTC. The J gene is TRBJ2-7, the V gene TRBV12-3 or TRBV12-4, with 10 positions matching TRBD2. V lost 5 bases, J lost 6 bases, and 7 bases stayed unmatched. There are 14 residues in the CDR3.